The T cell receptor beta chain described here comes from a study of PD-L1 blockade in urothelial cancer. Study background: Atezolizumab, begun by patients in about 2014, was given at 1,200 mg intravenously every 3 weeks. Males with urothelial cancer arising in the bladder constituted about nine tenths of the roughly 29 patients.

The CDR3 has 16 residues. The V segment lost 2 bases and the J segment 7 bases; nucleotides outside the gene matches: 7. Germline loops: CDR1 LGHNA, CDR2 YNFKEQ. The time point here: pretreatment peripheral blood. Each patient supplied 1 to 8 pretreatment and on-treatment samples. Assay used: immunoSEQ multiplex PCR; TCRdb lists only in-frame clones, some missing. The sample contains roughly 130,000 clones, less than 85% of which appear only once. The material was PBMCs, obtained around atezolizumab (anti-PD-L1) treatment. This sequence joins TRBV4-2 and TRBJ2-1, with 11 bases lining up with TRBD2. This clonotype was obtained from a man aged 50-59 years with urothelial cancer. CDR3 nucleotide sequence: TGTGCCAGCAGCCAAATTAGCGGGAGGGCGCGGAATGAGCAGTTCTTC. Amino acid sequence: CASSQISGRARNEQFF.